The 22 T cell receptor beta chains presented below share a single source sample, sequenced in a study of blood T cell repertoires in COVID-19. TCRdb keeps only in-frame clones here, not all; method: immunoSEQ multiplex PCR. This sample has 210,000 or so clones, with approximately 87% found just once. The sample taken for sequencing was peripheral blood. Receptors were obtained from a woman aged 50 to 60 with acute or convalescent COVID-19.

This clone was found once. The V call is TRBV5-1, the J call TRBJ2-1; possibly TRBD1 for D (5 bases). Trimming shortened V by 0 bases and J by 9 bases, and 16 bases separated the two germline ends. This CDR3 is built from 15 residues. Germline V gene lookup returns CDR1 SGHRS and CDR2 YFSETQ. In DNA, the CDR3 is TGCGCCAGCAGCTTGGCCTCCAGGGTGGAGAGTGAGCAGTTCTTC. Its translation is CASSLASRVESEQFF.

This clone was seen more than once but under ten times. The chain uses TRBV19 and TRBJ1-5; 7 nucleotides agree with TRBD1. The germline CDR1 and CDR2 sequences are LNHDA and SQIVND (reference sequence). CDR3 size: 13 residues. The V segment lost 2 bases and the J segment 11 bases; nucleotides outside the gene matches: 6. Here the CDR3 reads CASSIRGQAAQHF. As DNA, the CDR3 is TGTGCCAGTAGTATAAGGGGGCAGGCAGCCCAGCATTTT. Together with reference TRBV19 and TRBJ1-5, the CDR3 gives the full variable domain: DGGITQSPKYLFRKEGQNVTLSCEQNLNHDAMYWYRQDPGQGLRLIYYSQIVNDFQKGDIAEGYSVSREKKESFPLTVTSAQKNPTAFYLCASSIRGQAAQHFGDGTRLSIL.

This rearrangement joins TRBV19 to TRBJ2-1; 13 bases are shared with TRBD2. Trimming cost V 0 bases and J 15 bases; bases outside gene matches: 5. Per the germline V gene, CDR1 is LNHDA and CDR2 is SQIVND (reference sequence). This CDR3 region has 14 residues. CDR3 sequence: CASSIDRTSGSLFF. For the CDR3, the DNA is TGTGCCAGTAGTATAGATCGGACTAGCGGGAGCTTGTTCTTC.

V usage is TRBV6-5 and J usage is TRBJ2-7; 7 nucleotides line up with TRBD1. Per germline, CDR1 MNHEY and CDR2 SVGAGI. This CDR3 contains 15 residues. V was clipped by 2 bases and J by 4 bases; unmatched bases: 8. Written as DNA, the CDR3 is TGTGCCAGCAGTTACGCAGGGACAGAATATTACGAGCAGTACTTC. It codes for CASSYAGTEYYEQYF.

The V gene is TRBV19, the J gene TRBJ1-2; D is undetermined. Trimming pared 5 bases from V and 0 bases from J, leaving 10 bases between. CDR1 is LNHDA and CDR2 is SQIVND in the germline V gene (reference sequence). This CDR3 spans 14 amino acids. CDR3 amino acids: CASSGQAANYGYTF. Here the CDR3 DNA reads TGTGCCAGTAGTGGGCAGGCAGCTAACTATGGCTACACCTTC.

J is TRBJ1-1 and V is TRBV19; D may be TRBD1 (5 bases). The CDR3 sequence is 16 residues long. Trimming took off 4 bases at V and 6 bases at J, with 21 bases between the two ends. The germline CDR1 and CDR2 sequences are LNHDA and SQIVND (reference sequence). CDR3 DNA: TGTGCCAGTAGTACCGGGGGTCGAAGTGGTGACGCTGAAGCTTTCTTT. This translates into CASSTGGRSGDAEAFF. The complete variable domain, with remaining parts taken from reference TRBV19 and TRBJ1-1, reads DGGITQSPKYLFRKEGQNVTLSCEQNLNHDAMYWYRQDPGQGLRLIYYSQIVNDFQKGDIAEGYSVSREKKESFPLTVTSAQKNPTAFYLCASSTGGRSGDAEAFFGQGTRLTVV.

The CDR3 is CAWSGLAELGEQFF. The CDR3 region has the DNA TGTGCCTGGAGTGGGCTAGCGGAGCTGGGTGAGCAGTTCTTC. The V call is TRBV30, the J call TRBJ2-1; TRBD2 aligns across 7 bases. The V and J ends lost 1 base and 9 bases, in that order; junction bases with no gene match: 9. From germline, CDR1 is GTSNPN and CDR2 SVGIG (reference sequence). The CDR3 extends over 14 amino acids.

This chain joins TRBV12-5 and TRBJ1-4; D is unclear. The V and J ends lost 2 bases and 0 bases respectively, with 13 bases between them. CDR3 length: 17 residues. Looked up from germline, CDR1 is LGHNT and CDR2 is FRNRAP. CDR3 bases: TGTGCTAGTGGTTTGTCACGAGGATCCGCAACTAATGAAAAACTGTTTTTT. Translation gives CASGLSRGSATNEKLFF. Together with reference TRBV12-5 and TRBJ1-4, the CDR3 gives the full variable domain: DARVTQTPRHKVTEMGQEVTMRCQPILGHNTVFWYRQTMMQGLELLAYFRNRAPLDDSGMPKDRFSAEMPDATLATLKIQPSEPRDSAVYFCASGLSRGSATNEKLFFGSGTQLSVL.

This clone was seen more than once but under ten times. In DNA, the CDR3 is TGTGCCAGCAGTCCCACAGGGGGTCCCTACAATGAGCAGTTCTTC. Protein sequence: CASSPTGGPYNEQFF. The chain has TRBV7-9 and TRBJ2-1; 8 bases are shared with TRBD1. The CDR3 spans 15 residues. V gave up 6 bases and J gave up 2 bases; unmatched junction bases: 6. The germline V gene encodes CDR1 SEHNR and CDR2 FQNEAQ (reference sequence).

The chain employs TRBV11-2 and TRBJ2-7; 9 bases are a match to TRBD1. Germline V CDR1 and CDR2: SGHAT, FQNNGV. V trimming: 5 bases; J trimming: 2 bases; junction bases outside the gene matches: 4. This CDR3 contains 14 residues. The CDR3 region has the DNA TGTGCCAGCAGCGCGGGACAGGGCACCTACGAGCAGTACTTC. Translating gives CASSAGQGTYEQYF.

The chain combines TRBV24-1 with TRBJ2-2; 7 bases align to TRBD2. This CDR3 spans 17 amino acids. CDR1 and CDR2 (germline): KGHDR, SFDVKD. V lost 4 bases and J lost 0; bases outside the gene matches: 7. Here the CDR3 DNA reads TGTGCCACCAGTGACCCCTGGGAGGGAACGAACACCGGGGAGCTGTTTTTT. This encodes CATSDPWEGTNTGELFF.

This chain joins TRBV5-1 and TRBJ2-7; 7 nucleotides line up with TRBD1. J lost 3 bases, V lost 0 bases, and 6 bases had no gene match. Germline-derived CDR1 and CDR2 are SGHRS and YFSETQ. The CDR3 runs 15 residues. CDR3: CASSLGAGGFYEQYF. In DNA, the CDR3 is TGCGCCAGCAGCTTGGGTGCAGGGGGATTCTACGAGCAGTACTTC.

This clone was seen a handful of times. This sequence joins TRBV19 and TRBJ2-2, with a possible D match to TRBD1 (5 bases). The V and J ends lost 7 bases and 0 bases respectively, with 12 bases between them. Germline lookup yields CDR1 LNHDA and CDR2 SQIVND (reference sequence). The CDR3 is made up of 15 amino acids. CDR3 region: CASTYDSPNTGELFF. In DNA form, the CDR3 reads TGTGCCAGTACCTATGACAGCCCGAACACCGGGGAGCTGTTTTTT.

Regarding this clone: This sample includes further DNA sequences coding for the same CDR3. As DNA, the CDR3 is TGTGCCAGCAGTTTCCCAGGGAACACTGAAGCTTTCTTT. This encodes CASSFPGNTEAFF. The chain links TRBV27 to TRBJ1-1, with unresolved D. Trimming took 3 bases from V and 1 from J, leaving 6 bases between them. This CDR3 comprises 13 residues. CDR1 and CDR2 from the germline V gene are MNHEY and SMNVEV (reference sequence).

The V and J genes are TRBV9 and TRBJ2-5, with a tentative D call TRBD2 (6 bases). This CDR3 comprises 16 residues. CDR1 and CDR2 from the germline V gene are SGDLS and YYNGEE. Trimming pared 0 bases from V and 2 bases from J, leaving 14 bases between. This chain's CDR3 is CASSVATLGGQETQYF. CDR3 in DNA: TGTGCCAGCAGCGTAGCTACTTTGGGGGGACAAGAGACCCAGTACTTC. The complete variable domain, with remaining parts taken from reference TRBV9 and TRBJ2-5, reads DSGVTQTPKHLITATGQRVTLRCSPRSGDLSVYWYQQSLDQGLQFLIQYYNGEERAKGNILERFSAQQFPDLHSELNLSSLELGDSALYFCASSVATLGGQETQYFGPGTRLLVL.

This chain links TRBV18 with TRBJ1-4; 8 bases map to TRBD1. J gave up 8 bases and V 3 bases, and 8 bases lay outside the gene matches. This CDR3 region has 15 residues. The germline V gene has CDR1 KGHSH and CDR2 LQKENI. The CDR3 sequence: CASSPPGTGPEKLFF. For the CDR3, the DNA is TGTGCCAGCTCACCTCCCGGGACAGGTCCAGAAAAACTGTTTTTT.

In its sample, this clone was seen a few times. J is TRBJ1-1 and V is TRBV27; no reliable D call. Trimming pared 0 bases from V and 3 bases from J, leaving 5 bases between. This CDR3 comprises 13 residues. Germline loops: CDR1 MNHEY, CDR2 SMNVEV (reference sequence). DNA for the CDR3: TGTGCCAGCAGTTTATCAGAGTACACTGAAGCTTTCTTT. The encoded protein is CASSLSEYTEAFF.

This clone occurred a few times. V is TRBV15 and J is TRBJ1-3, with 9 bases identical to TRBD1. V was pared by 1 base and J by 2 bases, with 12 bases of the junction left unmatched. Germline V gene sequence: CDR1 LNHNV, CDR2 YYDKDF (reference sequence). CDR3 size: 19 residues. The CDR3 protein is CATSRVTRDRVFAGNTIYF. The CDR3 nucleotides read TGTGCCACCAGCAGAGTCACGAGGGACAGGGTTTTCGCTGGAAACACCATATATTTT.

J is TRBJ1-5 and V is TRBV7-2; 11 positions agree with TRBD1. Losses at the gene ends were 1 base for V and 2 bases for J; bases not matched to a gene: 7. This CDR3 is built from 18 residues. CDR1 and CDR2 (germline): SGHTA, FQGNSA. The CDR3 region has the DNA TGTGCCAGCAGCTTAGTAGGGACAGGGGGAAACGGCAATCAGCCCCAGCATTTT. Translated, it gives CASSLVGTGGNGNQPQHF.

The chain carries TRBV7-2 and TRBJ2-1; TRBD2 is a possible D gene (5 bases). V lost 2 bases, J lost 1 base, and 9 bases lay in between. CDR3 length: 15 amino acids. CDR1 is SGHTA and CDR2 is FQGNSA in the germline V gene. The CDR3 sequence is CASSLSRGSYNEQFF. As DNA, the CDR3 is TGTGCCAGCAGCTTAAGCCGGGGTTCCTACAATGAGCAGTTCTTC.

This chain links TRBV7-9 with TRBJ2-7, with 9 bases matching TRBD1. The ends lost 5 bases at V and 3 bases at J; junction bases unmatched: 8. The V gene's germline CDR1 is SEHNR and CDR2 FQNEAQ (reference sequence). The CDR3 consists of 15 residues. CDR3 nucleotide sequence: TGTGCCAGCAGCACCCAACAGGGGGCAATCTACGAGCAGTACTTC. Translated: CASSTQQGAIYEQYF. The full variable domain, rest sourced from reference TRBV7-9 and TRBJ2-7, is DTGVSQNPRHKITKRGQNVTFRCDPISEHNRLYWYRQTLGQGPEFLTYFQNEAQLEKSRLLSDRFSAERPKGSFSTLEIQRTEQGDSAMYLCASSTQQGAIYEQYFGPGTRLTVT.

This clone appeared a single time. The V call is TRBV9, the J call TRBJ2-5; 12 bases line up with TRBD2. Germline V lookup: CDR1 SGDLS, CDR2 YYNGEE. The CDR3 is 16 residues long. V was clipped by 4 bases and J by 2 bases; unmatched bases: 6. The CDR3 loop is CASSRTSGATQETQYF. The CDR3 nucleotides read TGTGCCAGCAGCCGGACTAGCGGGGCTACTCAAGAGACCCAGTACTTC.